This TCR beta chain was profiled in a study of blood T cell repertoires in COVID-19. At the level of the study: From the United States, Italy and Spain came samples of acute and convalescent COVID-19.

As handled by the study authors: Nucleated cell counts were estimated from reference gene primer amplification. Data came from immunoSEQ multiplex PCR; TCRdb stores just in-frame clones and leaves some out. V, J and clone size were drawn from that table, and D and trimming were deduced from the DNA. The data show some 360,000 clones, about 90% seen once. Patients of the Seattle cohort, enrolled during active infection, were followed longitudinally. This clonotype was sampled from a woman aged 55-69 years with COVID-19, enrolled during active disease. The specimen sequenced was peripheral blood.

The DNA for the CDR3 is TGTGCCAGCAGCTTAGCCGGGACAGGGAGTGAAAAACTGTTTTTT. Encoded protein: CASSLAGTGSEKLFF. The gene calls are TRBV7-9 and TRBJ1-4; 9 bases fit TRBD1. Germline V CDR1 and CDR2: SEHNR, FQNEAQ (reference sequence). J was trimmed by 7 bases and V by 0 bases; bases with no gene match: 3. The CDR3 covers 15 residues.